The TCR beta chain described here comes from a study of blood T cell repertoires in COVID-19. For the study at large: The study drew acute and convalescent COVID-19 samples from the United States, Italy and Spain. T cells, B-cell-depleted T cells, or PBMCs supplied cDNA or gDNA.

In the source study's methods: Researchers report that nucleated cell counts were estimated from reference gene primer amplification. The repertoire was sequenced with immunoSEQ multiplex PCR; TCRdb's copy has only in-frame clones and lacks some. V, J and clone size reflect that table, while D and trimming were determined from the DNA. The sample lists roughly 180,000 clones, 82% occurring once. This CDR3 region has 12 residues. V lost 0 bases, J lost 6 bases, and 3 bases lay in between. Looked up from germline, CDR1 is SGDLS and CDR2 is YYNGEE. The receptor was derived from a woman under 40 with acute or convalescent COVID-19. Sequenced: peripheral blood. The chain couples TRBV9 to TRBJ2-2, with D hard to call. CDR3 nucleotides: TGTGCCAGCAGCGTAGGGCCCGGGGAGCTGTTTTTT. It is translated as CASSVGPGELFF.